The subject of this entry is one T cell receptor (beta chain). The antigen is undetermined. Primers: 60 Vbeta forward and 13 Jbeta reverse. Produced via immunoSEQ multiplex PCR; TCRdb's table is partial and in-frame only. Here the sample spans fewer than 250,000 clones, about four fifths being singletons. The data are from a study of cytomegalovirus exposure and HLA in healthy donors. CDR1 and CDR2 from the germline V gene are SGHTA and FQGNSA. V lost 8 bases and J lost 5, with 12 bases in between. This CDR3 has 12 amino acids. Study results and caveats: According to reports, the classifier identified cytomegalovirus status with high specificity and sensitivity.

The receptor was derived from a woman between 50 and 59 years old in good health and CMV-seronegative. The specimen sequenced was PBMCs. The V gene is TRBV7-2, the J gene TRBJ1-2; D may be TRBD1 (5 bases). The CDR3 region has the DNA TGTGCCAGCGGAGACAGAGTTTATGGCTACACCTTC. Protein sequence: CASGDRVYGYTF. Full variable domain (missing parts from reference TRBV7-2 and TRBJ1-2): GAGVSQSPSNKVTEKGKDVELRCDPISGHTALYWYRQSLGQGLEFLIYFQGNSAPDKSGLPSDRFSAERTGGSVSTLTIQRTQQEDSAVYLCASGDRVYGYTFGSGTRLTVV.